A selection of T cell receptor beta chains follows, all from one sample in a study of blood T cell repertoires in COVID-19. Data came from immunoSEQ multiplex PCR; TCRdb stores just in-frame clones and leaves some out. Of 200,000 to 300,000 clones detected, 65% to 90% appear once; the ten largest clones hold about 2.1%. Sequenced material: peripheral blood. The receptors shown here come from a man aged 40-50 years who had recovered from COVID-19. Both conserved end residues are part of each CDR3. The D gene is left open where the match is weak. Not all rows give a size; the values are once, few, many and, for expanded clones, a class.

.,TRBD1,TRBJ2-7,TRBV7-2,CASSAGQGLEQYF,TGTGCCAGCAGCGCCGGACAGGGGCTCGAGCAGTACTTC
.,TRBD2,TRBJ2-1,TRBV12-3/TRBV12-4,CASRPTSGEQFF,TGTGCCAGCAGACCCACTAGCGGTGAGCAGTTCTTC
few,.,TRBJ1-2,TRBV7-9,CASSLGQANYGYTF,TGTGCCAGCAGCTTAGGGCAGGCTAACTATGGCTACACCTTC
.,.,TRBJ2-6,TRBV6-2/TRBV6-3,CASSYHKRSGANVLTF,TGTGCCAGCAGTTACCACAAACGCTCTGGGGCCAACGTCCTGACTTTC
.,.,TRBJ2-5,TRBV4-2,CASSQGHGREETQYF,TGTGCCAGCAGCCAAGGACATGGCCGAGAAGAGACCCAGTACTTC
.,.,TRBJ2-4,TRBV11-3,CASSLSFGAKNIQYF,TGTGCCAGCAGTTTATCTTTCGGAGCCAAAAACATTCAGTACTTC
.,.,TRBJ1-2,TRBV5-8,CASSSGNGYTF,TGTGCCAGCAGCTCCGGGAATGGCTACACCTTC
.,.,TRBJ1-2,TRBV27,CASSHLQGNGYTF,TGTGCCAGCAGTCACCTACAGGGTAACGGCTACACCTTC
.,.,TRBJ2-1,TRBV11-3,CASSSSRRGDEQFF,TGTGCCAGCAGCTCCTCCCGAAGGGGCGATGAGCAGTTCTTC
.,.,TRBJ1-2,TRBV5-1,CASSLGTSSPLYGYTF,TGCGCCAGCAGCTTGGGGACTTCTTCCCCCCTCTATGGCTACACCTTC
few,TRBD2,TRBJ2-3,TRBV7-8,CASSFRLAGTQYF,TGTGCCAGCAGCTTCCGACTAGCGGGGACGCAGTATTTT
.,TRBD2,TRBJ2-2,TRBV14,CASSPVAGGGGELFF,TGTGCCAGCAGCCCTGTAGCGGGAGGTGGCGGGGAGCTGTTTTTT
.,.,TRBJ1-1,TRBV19,CASSNRGSEAFF,TGTGCCAGTAGTAATCGGGGGTCTGAAGCTTTCTTT
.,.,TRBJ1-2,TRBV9,CASSPSVPQYGYTF,TGTGCCAGCAGCCCCAGTGTCCCCCAGTATGGCTACACCTTC
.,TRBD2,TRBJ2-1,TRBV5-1,CASSLGSGSGNEQFF,TGCGCCAGCAGCTTGGGGAGCGGGAGCGGTAATGAGCAGTTCTTC
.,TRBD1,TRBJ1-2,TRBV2,CASSPPQGIDGYTF,TGTGCCAGCAGTCCTCCACAGGGGATCGATGGCTACACCTTC
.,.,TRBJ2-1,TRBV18,CASSSDSYNEQFF,TGTGCCAGCTCATCAGACAGCTACAATGAGCAGTTCTTC
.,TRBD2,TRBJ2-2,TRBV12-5,CASGLGTGGVTGELFF,TGTGCTAGTGGTTTGGGTACGGGAGGAGTTACCGGGGAGCTGTTTTTT
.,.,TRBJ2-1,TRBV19,CASSGRSGDEQFF,TGTGCCAGTAGCGGGAGATCGGGGGATGAGCAGTTCTTC
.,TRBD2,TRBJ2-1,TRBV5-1,CASSLAGLEVHEQFF,TGCGCCAGCAGCTTGGCAGGACTAGAGGTCCATGAGCAGTTCTTC
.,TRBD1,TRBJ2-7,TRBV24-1,CATSDPRTGGDEQYF,TGTGCCACCAGTGACCCCAGGACAGGGGGTGACGAGCAGTACTTC
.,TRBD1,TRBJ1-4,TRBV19,CASSDRVEEKLFF,TGTGCCAGTAGCGACAGGGTCGAGGAAAAACTGTTTTTT
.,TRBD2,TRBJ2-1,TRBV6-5,CASKMGLAYNEQFF,TGTGCCAGTAAGATGGGACTAGCGTACAATGAGCAGTTCTTC
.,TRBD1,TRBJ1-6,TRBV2,CASTGYRGHSPLHF,TGTGCCAGCACAGGATACAGGGGCCATTCACCCCTCCACTTT
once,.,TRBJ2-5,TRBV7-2,CASSSAWTKPETQYF,TGTGCCAGCAGCTCAGCTTGGACTAAACCTGAGACCCAGTACTTC
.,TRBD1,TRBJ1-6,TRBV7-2,CASRAGGSYNSPLHF,TGTGCCAGCAGGGCAGGGGGCTCCTATAATTCACCCCTCCACTTT